The TCR beta chain under discussion was sequenced for a study of cytomegalovirus exposure and HLA in healthy donors (dated 2017 in TCRdb). For the wider study: The 700 or so repertoires of the first cohort and the 95 to 150 validation repertoires were produced on the same platform, according to a later analysis. The aim of the study was to test whether cataloging public T cell receptors could identify signatures of past pathogen exposure. In addition to the first cohort of hundreds of subjects, a separate validation cohort of about 120 different subjects was used. To predict cytomegalovirus infection status, the study combined high-throughput TCR immunosequencing, statistical association of individual TCRs with disease status, and machine learning. Results the study describes overall, beyond this receptor: Most TCR sequences were observed very rarely across donors, whereas some public TCRs were present in many individuals. According to the authors, the approach could potentially be generalized to other disease states and immunological phenotypes. A later analysis found that TCRs clustered in the first cohort also tended to co-occur in the 120 validation repertoires, with more than 90% of cluster scores above 0. In the study, some 160 TCR beta chains were listed as associated with cytomegalovirus. Cytomegalovirus status was reported to be diagnosed by the classifier with high specificity and sensitivity in both the original and validation cohorts. A later analysis had no HLA typing for the validation cohort, so co-occurrence there was scored across all 110 or so repertoires. A few of the identified cytomegalovirus-associated TCR beta chains were confirmed in vitro to be specific for cytomegalovirus antigens.

Separate from the approximately 690-subject first cohort, the validation cohort of 90 to 150 subjects was the group to which the donors belonged. Regarding this clone: Its antigen specificity is not known. No much larger clone is present one base from it, and per-base qualities are unavailable.

Receptor amplification or capture employed the immunoSEQ multiplex PCR assay. From the authors' description of their analysis: A statistical classification framework was built for diagnosing cytomegalovirus status from the catalog of TCR beta chain sequences. In TCRdb, the immuneACCESS table is reduced to in-frame sequences with V and J assigned. These tables do not hold every clone; where another copy was compared, an unresolved V gene accounts for under half, and the others remain unexplained. V, J and clone size are those of that table, while D and trimming were read from the DNA. The sample table lists about 240,000 clones, approximately 86% of them with a count of one. The ten largest account for 1% to 1.5% of the sample. The CDR3 holds 15 amino acids from the cysteine to the phenylalanine. Only the CDR3 region is kept as DNA, spanning 45 bases read in frame from base 1. Deletion took 7 bases off V and 2 bases off J, with a span of 17 bases between the germline ends. As encoded in the germline V gene (reference sequence), CDR1 is SGHNT while CDR2 is YYREEE.

This clonotype was obtained from a woman aged 30 to 39 in good health and CMV-seropositive. The sequenced sample consisted of PBMCs. This chain is built from TRBV5-4 and TRBJ2-3; TRBD1 is a weak D gene call, 6 bases matching. The CDR3: CASFGGGENTDTQYF. The sequenced DNA: TGTGCCAGCTTTGGGGGCGGAGAAAACACAGATACGCAGTATTTT.